This note documents a single T cell receptor (beta chain) sequence. The target of this receptor is not known. No per-base quality is available; no much larger clone lies one base away. The germline V gene (reference sequence) specifies LNHDA as CDR1 and SQIVND as CDR2. CDR3 length: 12 amino acids, cysteine to phenylalanine. Just CDR3 DNA is preserved here, 36 bases in frame from base 1. V lost 1 base and J lost 7 bases; the stretch between them is 8 bases long. TCRbeta CDR3 regions were amplified from genomic DNA by means of the immunoSEQ Assay, a bias-controlled multiplex PCR. Turning to the authors' computational methods: Within the assay, amplification of reference gene primers was used to estimate how many nucleated cells each sample contained. To quantify the absolute abundance of each unique TCRbeta CDR3 rearrangement, sequence reads were collapsed and filtered. For each sample, productive Simpson clonality was calculated by taking the square root of Simpson's diversity index across productive rearrangements. In its TCRdb copy, this immuneACCESS table keeps in-frame sequences only and misses some clones. Where compared with another copy, unresolved V genes explain less than half of these, and the others have no known cause. That table is the source of V, J and clone size, and D and trimming were worked out from the DNA. This sample comprises 130,000 or so clones, roughly 91% of them detected only once. Under 4.5% of the sample comes from the top ten.

This sample was included in a study of blood T cell repertoires in COVID-19 (dated by TCRdb to about 2020). For context, the study as a whole: Samples covering the acute and convalescent phases of COVID-19 were provided by collaborators in the United States, Italy and Spain. Nearly every sample came with metadata listing a de-identified subject ID, COVID-19 status, age in years and sex. Subjects who had been exposed to COVID-19, were actively infected with it, or had recovered from it provided the deeply sampled blood TCRbeta repertoires that made up the dataset. The repertoires were made available in a free public database intended to serve as a resource for research on the immune response to SARS-CoV-2. Samples came from the ongoing ImmuneRACE study (first 160 participants) plus 1,254 subjects from 6 global collaborators. The prospective study material was composed of cDNA or gDNA derived from T cells, B-cell-depleted T cells, or PBMCs. Where available, HLA class I and class II types were taken from metadata supplied by the sample provider and were not determined by assay-based typing. The study at large found these results: How much clinical and demographic metadata was included differed by source and by participant, and the metadata was provided uncurated.

At one collaborating source in Seattle, patients were enrolled during active infection and were followed longitudinally through the course of disease. Collaborating institutions collected whole blood in K2EDTA tubes following their own protocols. For TCRbeta analysis, collaborators shipped samples as frozen whole blood, isolated PBMCs, or DNA extracted from either of those sample types. Rearrangement joined TRBV19 to TRBJ2-7; a tentative D call is TRBD2 (5 bases match). This TCR was sampled from a man in his fifties or sixties with COVID-19, enrolled during active disease. Sequenced material: peripheral blood. Here the CDR3 is given as CASSIAGMEQYF. The DNA sequence reads TGTGCCAGTAGTATAGCGGGGATGGAGCAGTACTTC.